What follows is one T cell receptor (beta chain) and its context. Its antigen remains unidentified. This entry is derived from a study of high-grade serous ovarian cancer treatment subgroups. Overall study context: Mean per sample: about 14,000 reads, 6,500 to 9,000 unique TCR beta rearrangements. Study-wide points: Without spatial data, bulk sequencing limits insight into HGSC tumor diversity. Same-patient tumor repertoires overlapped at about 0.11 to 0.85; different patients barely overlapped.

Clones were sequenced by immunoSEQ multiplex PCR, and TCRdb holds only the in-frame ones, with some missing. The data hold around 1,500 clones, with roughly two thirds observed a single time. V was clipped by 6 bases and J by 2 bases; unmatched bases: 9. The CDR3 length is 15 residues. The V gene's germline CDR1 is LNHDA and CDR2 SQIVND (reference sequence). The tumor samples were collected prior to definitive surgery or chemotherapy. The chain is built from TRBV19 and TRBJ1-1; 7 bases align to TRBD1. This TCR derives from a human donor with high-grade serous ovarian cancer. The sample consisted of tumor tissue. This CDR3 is CASRFSSGGNTEAFF. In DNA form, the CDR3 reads TGTGCCAGTAGATTCTCATCAGGGGGAAACACTGAAGCTTTCTTT.